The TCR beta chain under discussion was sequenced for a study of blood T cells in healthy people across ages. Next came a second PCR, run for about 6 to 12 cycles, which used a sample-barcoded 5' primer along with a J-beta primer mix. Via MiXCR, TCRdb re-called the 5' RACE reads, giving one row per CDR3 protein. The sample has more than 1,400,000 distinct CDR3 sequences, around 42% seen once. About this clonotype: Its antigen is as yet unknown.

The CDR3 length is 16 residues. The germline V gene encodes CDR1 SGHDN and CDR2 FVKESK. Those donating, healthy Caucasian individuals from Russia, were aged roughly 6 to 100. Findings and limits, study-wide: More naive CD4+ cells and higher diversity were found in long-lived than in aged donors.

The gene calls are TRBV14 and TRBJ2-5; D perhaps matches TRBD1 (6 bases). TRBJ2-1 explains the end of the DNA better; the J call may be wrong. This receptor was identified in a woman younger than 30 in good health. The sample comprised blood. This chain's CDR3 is CASSQVSWTEQETQFF. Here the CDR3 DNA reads TGTGCCAGCAGCCAAGTCTCTTGGACAGAACAAGAGACCCAGTTCTTC.